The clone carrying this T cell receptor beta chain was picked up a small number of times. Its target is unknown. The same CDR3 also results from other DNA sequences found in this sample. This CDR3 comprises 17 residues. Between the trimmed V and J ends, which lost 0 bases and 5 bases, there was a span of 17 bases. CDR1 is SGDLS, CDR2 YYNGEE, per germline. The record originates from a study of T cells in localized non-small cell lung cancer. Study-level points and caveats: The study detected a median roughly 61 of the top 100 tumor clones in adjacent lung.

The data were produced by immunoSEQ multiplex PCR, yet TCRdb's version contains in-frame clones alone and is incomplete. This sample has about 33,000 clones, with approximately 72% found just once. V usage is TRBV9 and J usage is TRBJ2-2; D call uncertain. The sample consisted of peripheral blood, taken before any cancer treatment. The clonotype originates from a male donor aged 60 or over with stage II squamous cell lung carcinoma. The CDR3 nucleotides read TGTGCCAGCAGCGTAGCCCTGTTCCCTGGTCGTACCGGGGAGCTGTTTTTT. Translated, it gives CASSVALFPGRTGELFF.